This T cell receptor (beta chain) was found in a study of cytomegalovirus exposure and HLA in healthy donors. Participants comprised healthy donors of bone marrow. The study's findings and limits: Published work reported that the classifier diagnosed cytomegalovirus status with high specificity and sensitivity. Later analysis demonstrated an association between a missense DCLRE1C variant and TCR beta V- and J-gene trimming.

In regard to this clone: As yet, its antigen is unknown.

CDR3 length equals 15 residues. V lost 1 base, J lost 4 bases, and 10 bases lay in between. CDR1 and CDR2 from the germline V gene are LNHDA and SQIVND (reference sequence). PCR primers comprised 60 Vbeta and 13 Jbeta primers. Authors' analysis steps: In a later analysis, approximately 73 million unique TCR beta chains included roughly 11 million shared by two or more donors. TCRdb's table, derived via immunoSEQ multiplex PCR, lists solely in-frame clones and lacks some. The V and J calls and clone size are taken from that table; D and trimming were inferred from the DNA. The repertoire consists of 150,000 to 200,000 clones, with approximately 78% occurring once and the leading ten covering 1.1% to 1.5%.

The genes are TRBV19 and TRBJ2-2, with D perhaps TRBD1 (5 bases). The specimen sequenced was PBMCs. The clonotype comes from a male donor in good health and CMV-seronegative. The DNA of the CDR3 is TGTGCCAGTAGTATAGTCGCAGGGCCCACCGGGGAGCTGTTTTTT. It translates to CASSIVAGPTGELFF.